The present T cell receptor beta chain was sequenced within a study of T cell repertoires in aging, cancer and after chemotherapy. Overall study context: Donors were grouped into six age bands spanning 30 or younger through 70 or older. Over several months to years, re-sampled healthy donor repertoires clearly shared clones.

A mixed TRB-A/B primer pool amplified rearranged TRB by multiplex touch-down PCR. TCRdb processed the multiplex PCR reads anew with MiXCR; each CDR3 protein has one entry. The table shows over 10,000 distinct CDR3 sequences, with around 25% occurring only once. TCR beta rearrangements were amplified from peripheral blood genomic DNA. The J segment lost 7 bases and the V segment lost 3 bases, leaving 6 bases of the junction unmatched. CDR1 LNHNV and CDR2 YYDKDF come from the germline V gene (reference sequence). CDR3 size: 15 residues. The sequence came from a human donor in good health. Sequencing input: blood. This chain joins TRBV15 and TRBJ2-1; 10 positions match TRBD2. The CDR3 is CATSSGLADLNEQFF. For the CDR3, the DNA is TGTGCCACCAGCAGCGGACTAGCGGACCTTAATGAGCAGTTCTTC.